This is a list of T cell receptor beta chains from one sample in a study of blood T cell repertoires in COVID-19. Clones were read by immunoSEQ multiplex PCR, and TCRdb kept only the in-frame ones, dropping some. The sample gives almost 300,000 clones, 85% to 90% of which show up once; roughly 10% is in the top ten. The material sequenced was peripheral blood. The receptors stem from a woman aged 30 to 39 with COVID-19, enrolled during active disease. Both conserved end residues are part of each CDR3. A D gene is named only where the DNA matches it firmly. Clone size appears in some rows only: once, few, many, or a class for an expanded clone.

V gene: TRBV28
J gene: TRBJ1-4
D gene: NA
clone size: NA
CDR3 DNA: TGTGCCAGCCGGCCATCTCCTCACAGCTCAACTAATGAAAAACTGTTTTTT
CDR3 protein: CASRPSPHSSTNEKLFF

V gene: TRBV20-1
J gene: TRBJ2-1
D gene: TRBD2
clone size: NA
CDR3 DNA: TGCAGTGCTAGTTTTTGGACTAGCGTAAGAAGCTCCTACAATGAGCAGTTCTTC
CDR3 protein: CSASFWTSVRSSYNEQFF

V gene: TRBV27
J gene: TRBJ1-2
D gene: NA
clone size: NA
CDR3 DNA: TGTGCCAGCAGTCCCTACTCAGGGCAGATCCATGGCTACACCTTC
CDR3 protein: CASSPYSGQIHGYTF

V gene: TRBV4-1
J gene: TRBJ1-2
D gene: NA
clone size: once
CDR3 DNA: TGCGCCAGCAGCCGCCGGGCGGCCGAACGGGGTGGCTACACCTTC
CDR3 protein: CASSRRAAERGGYTF

V gene: TRBV24-1
J gene: TRBJ1-5
D gene: NA
clone size: once
CDR3 DNA: NA
CDR3 protein: CATSDFGEGDQPQHF

V gene: TRBV28
J gene: TRBJ2-5
D gene: NA
clone size: NA
CDR3 DNA: TGTGCCAGCAGTTTGAGAGGGGTTAGGGACTCGAGGTGGGAGACCCAGTACTTC
CDR3 protein: CASSLRGVRDSRWETQYF

V gene: TRBV5-1
J gene: TRBJ1-2
D gene: TRBD1
clone size: NA
CDR3 DNA: TGCGCCAGCCGACAGGGGGTAAACTATGGCTACACCTTC
CDR3 protein: CASRQGVNYGYTF

V gene: TRBV11-2
J gene: TRBJ2-5
D gene: NA
clone size: once
CDR3 DNA: TGTGCCAGCAGCCGCGGACAGCTAAAAGAGACCCAGTACTTC
CDR3 protein: CASSRGQLKETQYF

V gene: TRBV25-1
J gene: TRBJ2-5
D gene: NA
clone size: NA
CDR3 DNA: TGTGCCAGCAGTGAAAGGGGCTATCAAGAGACCCAGTACTTC
CDR3 protein: CASSERGYQETQYF

V gene: TRBV9
J gene: TRBJ2-3
D gene: TRBD1
clone size: NA
CDR3 DNA: TGTGCCAGCAGCGTATTTATACAAGCAGGGGGAGATACGCAGTATTTT
CDR3 protein: CASSVFIQAGGDTQYF

V gene: TRBV2
J gene: TRBJ1-1
D gene: TRBD1
clone size: NA
CDR3 DNA: TGTGCCAGCAGAGATCCCGGGACAGGGAACACTGAAGCTTTCTTT
CDR3 protein: CASRDPGTGNTEAFF

V gene: TRBV5-1
J gene: TRBJ1-1
D gene: TRBD1
clone size: NA
CDR3 DNA: TGCGCCAGCAGCACGGGGACAGGGGGCGAGGTCACTGAAGCTTTCTTT
CDR3 protein: CASSTGTGGEVTEAFF

V gene: TRBV12-3/TRBV12-4
J gene: TRBJ2-5
D gene: TRBD1
clone size: NA
CDR3 DNA: TGTGCCAGCAGGACAGGGGGCCAAGAGACCCAGTACTTC
CDR3 protein: CASRTGGQETQYF

V gene: TRBV21-1
J gene: TRBJ1-1
D gene: NA
clone size: NA
CDR3 DNA: TGTGCCAGCAGCACGGAGAGGACTGAAGCTTTCTTT
CDR3 protein: CASSTERTEAFF

V gene: TRBV13
J gene: TRBJ1-1
D gene: NA
clone size: NA
CDR3 DNA: TGTGCCAGCAGCTTAGTTAGCAGGGCCCCTGAAGCTTTCTTT
CDR3 protein: CASSLVSRAPEAFF

V gene: TRBV7-9
J gene: TRBJ1-2
D gene: TRBD1
clone size: NA
CDR3 DNA: TGTGCCAGCAGCCCCGGCCGGGACAGGGAAAACTATGGCTACACCTTC
CDR3 protein: CASSPGRDRENYGYTF

V gene: TRBV10-2
J gene: TRBJ1-6
D gene: NA
clone size: NA
CDR3 DNA: TGCGCCAGCAGGAAGGGACACCCCGATTCACCCCTCCACTTT
CDR3 protein: CASRKGHPDSPLHF

V gene: TRBV5-1
J gene: TRBJ2-7
D gene: TRBD1
clone size: NA
CDR3 DNA: TGCGCCAGCAGCCCAAGGACAGGGGGCTTCGGCGAGCAGTACTTC
CDR3 protein: CASSPRTGGFGEQYF

V gene: TRBV5-4
J gene: TRBJ1-1
D gene: NA
clone size: NA
CDR3 DNA: TGTGCCAGCAGCTGGGGGGGCCCCACATACTACACTGAAGCTTTCTTT
CDR3 protein: CASSWGGPTYYTEAFF

V gene: TRBV5-1
J gene: TRBJ2-7
D gene: NA
clone size: NA
CDR3 DNA: TGCGCCAGCAGCTTGGGTGGGCCTTACGGCGAGCAGTACTTC
CDR3 protein: CASSLGGPYGEQYF

V gene: TRBV6-6
J gene: TRBJ1-2
D gene: TRBD1
clone size: NA
CDR3 DNA: TGTGCCAGCAGTTACGGGACAGGTCCTGGCTACACCTTC
CDR3 protein: CASSYGTGPGYTF

V gene: TRBV4-2
J gene: TRBJ2-1
D gene: TRBD1
clone size: once
CDR3 DNA: TGTGCCAGCAGCCTCCCCCGGGACAGGAGCTACGTTGAGCAGTTCTTC
CDR3 protein: CASSLPRDRSYVEQFF

V gene: TRBV4-1
J gene: TRBJ1-2
D gene: NA
clone size: once
CDR3 DNA: TGCGCCAGCAGCCAAGGACATCCTCTTGGCTACACCTTC
CDR3 protein: CASSQGHPLGYTF

V gene: TRBV9
J gene: TRBJ2-7
D gene: NA
clone size: NA
CDR3 DNA: TGTGCCAGCAGCGTAGAGGGGGGGCCCTCGAACTACGAGCAGTACTTC
CDR3 protein: CASSVEGGPSNYEQYF

V gene: TRBV7-9
J gene: TRBJ2-1
D gene: TRBD2
clone size: NA
CDR3 DNA: TGTGCCAGCAGCCGAGCGGGGCTGGCCTACAATGAGCAGTTCTTC
CDR3 protein: CASSRAGLAYNEQFF

V gene: TRBV6-5
J gene: TRBJ2-7
D gene: NA
clone size: NA
CDR3 DNA: TGTGCCAGCAGTTACGTAGGGGGGGTCGCGTCCGAGCAGTACTTC
CDR3 protein: CASSYVGGVASEQYF

V gene: TRBV2
J gene: TRBJ1-2
D gene: TRBD1
clone size: NA
CDR3 DNA: TGTGCCAGCAGCCCCGCCGGGGACAGGGGTAATGGCTACACCTTC
CDR3 protein: CASSPAGDRGNGYTF

V gene: TRBV9
J gene: TRBJ2-2
D gene: NA
clone size: once
CDR3 DNA: TGTGCCAGCAGCTCCGGCAGGGCGTACACCGGGGAGCTGTTTTTT
CDR3 protein: CASSSGRAYTGELFF

V gene: TRBV5-4
J gene: TRBJ1-1
D gene: NA
clone size: NA
CDR3 DNA: TGTGCCAGCAGCTTGGAATCTAACCAAGCTTTCTTT
CDR3 protein: CASSLESNQAFF

V gene: TRBV5-1
J gene: TRBJ2-7
D gene: TRBD2
clone size: NA
CDR3 DNA: TGCGCCAGCAGCCCCCTAGCGGGGGCCGGACGCGAGCAGTACTTC
CDR3 protein: CASSPLAGAGREQYF

V gene: TRBV12-3/TRBV12-4
J gene: TRBJ1-5
D gene: NA
clone size: NA
CDR3 DNA: TGTGCCAGCAGGCAGGACAATTCGCCCCAGCATTTT
CDR3 protein: CASRQDNSPQHF

V gene: TRBV7-8
J gene: TRBJ2-1
D gene: NA
clone size: NA
CDR3 DNA: TGTGCCAGCAGCTTGGTAGGGGGCTCCTACAATGAGCAGTTCTTC
CDR3 protein: CASSLVGGSYNEQFF

V gene: TRBV9
J gene: TRBJ2-2
D gene: NA
clone size: once
CDR3 DNA: TGTGCCAGCAGCGGCCCCCCAGGGTGGAAAACCGGGGAGCTGTTTTTT
CDR3 protein: CASSGPPGWKTGELFF

V gene: TRBV2
J gene: TRBJ2-3
D gene: NA
clone size: NA
CDR3 DNA: TGTGCCAGCAGCGACAGGGGAGGGATGGATACGCAGTATTTT
CDR3 protein: CASSDRGGMDTQYF

V gene: TRBV4-2
J gene: TRBJ2-1
D gene: TRBD2
clone size: NA
CDR3 DNA: TGTGCCAGCAGCCGGAGCGGGGGGGCCTACAATGAGCAGTTCTTC
CDR3 protein: CASSRSGGAYNEQFF

V gene: TRBV27
J gene: TRBJ2-3
D gene: NA
clone size: NA
CDR3 DNA: TGTGCCAGCAGTTTTTACAGGGGCACAGATACGCAGTATTTT
CDR3 protein: CASSFYRGTDTQYF

V gene: TRBV12-2
J gene: TRBJ1-2
D gene: NA
clone size: NA
CDR3 DNA: TGTGCAAGTCGCCGAAGGTCGTACGGGACAGGCTACTATGGCTACACCTTC
CDR3 protein: CASRRRSYGTGYYGYTF

V gene: TRBV7-9
J gene: TRBJ1-4
D gene: TRBD1
clone size: NA
CDR3 DNA: TGTGCCAGCAGAGAAGGACAGGTCCTTGCAACTAATGAAAAACTGTTTTTT
CDR3 protein: CASREGQVLATNEKLFF

V gene: TRBV30
J gene: TRBJ2-7
D gene: NA
clone size: once
CDR3 DNA: TGTGCCTGGAGTGTTACCCCTAGGTGGATCAACGAGCAGTACTTC
CDR3 protein: CAWSVTPRWINEQYF

V gene: TRBV4-2
J gene: TRBJ2-2
D gene: TRBD2
clone size: once
CDR3 DNA: TGTGCCAGCAGCCAAGATAGAGGTAGCGGGGCCGGGGAGCTGTTTTTT
CDR3 protein: CASSQDRGSGAGELFF

V gene: TRBV27
J gene: TRBJ1-1
D gene: NA
clone size: NA
CDR3 DNA: TGTGCCAGCAGAGGAGGTGGCACTGAAGCTTTCTTT
CDR3 protein: CASRGGGTEAFF

V gene: TRBV7-8
J gene: TRBJ2-3
D gene: NA
clone size: once
CDR3 DNA: TGTGCCAGCGCCGAGGGAGTGGGTCTTCTCACAGATACGCAGTATTTT
CDR3 protein: CASAEGVGLLTDTQYF

V gene: TRBV4-1
J gene: TRBJ2-3
D gene: TRBD2
clone size: NA
CDR3 DNA: TGCGCCAGCAGCCAGAATTTAGCGGGGGGGCGAGCAGATACGCAGTATTTT
CDR3 protein: CASSQNLAGGRADTQYF

V gene: TRBV29-1
J gene: TRBJ1-4
D gene: TRBD1
clone size: NA
CDR3 DNA: TGCAGCATTTTGCCTTCCGGACAGGGTAATGAAAAACTGTTTTTT
CDR3 protein: CSILPSGQGNEKLFF

V gene: TRBV2
J gene: TRBJ2-1
D gene: NA
clone size: NA
CDR3 DNA: TGTGCCAGCTCACCCACCGGCGGCAATGAGCAGTTCTTC
CDR3 protein: CASSPTGGNEQFF

V gene: TRBV27
J gene: TRBJ1-5
D gene: TRBD1
clone size: NA
CDR3 DNA: TGTGCCAGCAGTTTTCTTAGAAGGGACAGGGTTGGTCCCCAGCATTTT
CDR3 protein: CASSFLRRDRVGPQHF

V gene: TRBV7-2
J gene: TRBJ1-1
D gene: NA
clone size: NA
CDR3 DNA: TGTGCCAGCAGCTCCTACTATGGGACAACTGAACACTCTGAAGCTTTCTTT
CDR3 protein: CASSSYYGTTEHSEAFF

V gene: TRBV5-1
J gene: TRBJ2-3
D gene: NA
clone size: NA
CDR3 DNA: TGCGCCAGCAGCTTGGGCGGTTCTCGCCAGAGCACAGATACGCAGTATTTT
CDR3 protein: CASSLGGSRQSTDTQYF

V gene: TRBV6-6
J gene: TRBJ2-4
D gene: TRBD1
clone size: NA
CDR3 DNA: TGTGCCAGCAGTTCCGGGACAGGGAGGGACATTCAGTACTTC
CDR3 protein: CASSSGTGRDIQYF